Each of the 10 T cell receptor beta chains below was sequenced from the same sample in a study of radiation and T cells in renal cell carcinoma. Assay: immunoSEQ multiplex PCR; the TCRdb copy retains only in-frame clones and omits some. The sample has thousands of clones, 55% to 80% seen once. Stated treatment: treatment-naive control, cytoreductive nephrectomy. The source material was tumor tissue, sampled from a patient whose treatment was nephrectomy without radiotherapy. Receptors originate from a man aged 60 to 75 with renal cell carcinoma.

In its sample, this clone was seen once. This chain links TRBV7-2 with TRBJ2-6; the D is unclear. Germline V gene lookup returns CDR1 SGHTA and CDR2 FQGNSA. The CDR3 has 13 residues. Trimming took 4 bases from V and 4 from J, leaving 5 bases between them. In DNA form, the CDR3 reads TGTGCCAGCAGCTGGGTGGGGGCCAACGTCCTGACTTTC. Amino acid sequence: CASSWVGANVLTF.

In this sample, this clone turned up a few times. The chain joins TRBV10-3 to TRBJ1-1; D is uncertain. The ends were cut back, 2 bases at V and 2 bases at J, with 0 bases in the middle. The germline CDR1 and CDR2 sequences are ENHRY and SYGVKD. The CDR3 sequence is 11 residues long. DNA for the CDR3: TGTGCCATCAGTGAGAACACTGAAGCTTTCTTT. Protein sequence: CAISENTEAFF.

This sequence joins TRBV7-6 and TRBJ1-4; D might be TRBD1 (5 bases). Trimming removed 1 base at V and 7 bases at J, with 16 bases between. The CDR3 loop spans 16 amino acids. Germline CDR1 reads SGHVS; CDR2 reads FNYEAQ. CDR3 sequence: CASSLEADGGSEKLFF. CDR3 in DNA: TGTGCCAGCAGCTTAGAAGCGGACGGGGGGAGTGAAAAACTGTTTTTT.

This clone was observed a handful of times. Here the CDR3 DNA reads TGTGCCACCTCACTCAGGGTCGCCCTTAATTCACCCCTCCACTTT. It codes for CATSLRVALNSPLHF. The V call is TRBV19, the J call TRBJ1-6; D is possibly TRBD1 (5 bases). The CDR3 sequence is 15 residues long. The V end lost 10 bases, the J end lost 6 bases, and 19 bases lay between the germline ends. Germline values: CDR1 LNHDA, CDR2 SQIVND (reference sequence).

The sample holds one count of this clone. The chain joins TRBV5-1 to TRBJ1-4, with 7 bases matching TRBD1. Germline CDR1 is SGHRS and CDR2 is YFSETQ. With V trimmed by 2 bases and J by 3 bases, 4 bases remained unmatched. The CDR3 extends over 15 amino acids. CDR3 nucleotide sequence: TGCGCCAGCAGCTTTGGGACAGCTTCTAATGAAAAACTGTTTTTT. This codes for CASSFGTASNEKLFF.

This clone was detected a few times. V usage is TRBV4-1 and J usage is TRBJ1-1, with a weak D call TRBD1 (5 bases). CDR3 length: 15 residues. Germline lookup yields CDR1 MGHRA and CDR2 YSYEKL. V lost 3 bases, J lost 4 bases, and 15 bases lay in between. CDR3 DNA sequence: TGCGCCAGCAGCCATCCCCCCGACAGATTCACTGAAGCTTTCTTT. It yields the protein CASSHPPDRFTEAFF.

The rearrangement links TRBV27 to TRBJ2-1; 7 nucleotides agree with TRBD2. The V gene's germline CDR1 is MNHEY and CDR2 SMNVEV (reference sequence). V was pared by 1 base and J by 4 bases, with 4 bases of the junction left unmatched. The CDR3 loop spans 15 amino acids. The CDR3 loop is CASSLFGGVYNEQFF. For the CDR3, the DNA is TGTGCCAGCAGTTTATTTGGGGGGGTTTACAATGAGCAGTTCTTC.

The chain is built from TRBV5-7 and TRBJ2-7; the D is unclear. Being an ORF, TRBV5-7 has a function that is uncertain. The CDR3 runs 15 residues. The V and J ends lost 2 bases and 0 bases respectively, with 12 bases between them. The CDR3, as DNA: TGTGCCAGCAGCTTAAGAGAACAGAACTCCTACGAGCAGTACTTC. Its protein is CASSLREQNSYEQYF.

Here the CDR3 DNA reads TGCAGCGTTGTGAGGCTGGGGTTTGGCACTGAAGCTTTCTTT. Amino acid sequence: CSVVRLGFGTEAFF. V and J are TRBV29-1 and TRBJ1-1; D is unclear. The length of the CDR3 is 14 residues. Germline-derived CDR1 and CDR2 are SQVTM and ANQGSEA. V lost 4 bases to trimming and J lost 4 bases, with 16 bases between them. Complete variable domain (other parts from reference TRBV29-1 and TRBJ1-1): SAVISQKPSRDICQRGTSLTIQCQVDSQVTMMFWYRQQPGQSLTLIATANQGSEATYESGFVIDKFPISRPNLTFSTLTVSNMSPEDSSIYLCSVVRLGFGTEAFFGQGTRLTVV.

Worth noting for this clone: Its ends do not fully match the called genes, so a read error is possible. This sequence joins TRBV6-1 and TRBJ2-7, with a possible D match to TRBD2 (7 bases). The germline CDR1 and CDR2 sequences are MNHNS and SASEGT. The CDR3 consists of 15 residues. CDR3 sequence reads: CASTEGGAAYYEQYF. The CDR3 nucleotides are TGTGCCAGCACTGAAGGGGGGGCCGCCTACTACGAGCAGTACTTC.